Listed here are 7 T cell receptor beta chains from one sample, sequenced in a study of Ad26.COV2.S vaccination and SARS-CoV-2 variants. Repertoires were generated with immunoSEQ multiplex PCR, while TCRdb's copy carries only in-frame clones and drops some. The data hold 300,000 to 350,000 clones, with approximately 86% observed a single time. Stated treatment: around 19 received Ad26.COV2.S at low or high dose, single or two shots; five or six received placebo; per-sample allocation not given. Sampling was done on day 63 after the first vaccine or placebo injection. Sequenced here: peripheral blood, sampled in a trial of Ad26.COV2.S vaccine versus placebo. The receptors were gathered from a person between 18 and 65 years old who received the Ad26.COV2.S COVID-19 vaccine or a placebo.

V is TRBV6-5 and J is TRBJ1-4; no firm D call. The V gene's germline CDR1 is MNHEY and CDR2 SVGAGI. The V gene lost 0 bases and the J gene lost 11 bases, with 13 bases spanning the gap. CDR3 size: 14 residues. The CDR3 region has the DNA TGTGCCAGCAGTTACTCGCGTAACCGAGTGAAACTGTTTTTT. It yields the protein CASSYSRNRVKLFF.

The chain links TRBV12-5 to TRBJ2-1; no clear D gene. Germline CDR1 and CDR2: LGHNT and FRNRAP. Between the trimmed V and J ends, which lost 1 base and 0 bases, there was a span of 10 bases. CDR3 length: 16 residues. The DNA of the CDR3 is TGTGCTAGTGGTTTGGACTCCCAACTCTCCTACAATGAGCAGTTCTTC. The encoded protein is CASGLDSQLSYNEQFF.

The J gene is TRBJ2-7, the V gene TRBV25-1; TRBD1 agrees at 7 bases. This CDR3 contains 15 residues. With V trimmed by 6 bases and J by 3 bases, 11 bases remained unmatched. Per germline, CDR1 MGHDK and CDR2 SYGVNS. DNA for the CDR3: TGTGCCAGCAGCCTTACCGGGACAGATAACTACGAGCAGTACTTC. Amino acid sequence: CASSLTGTDNYEQYF.

The chain combines TRBV5-4 with TRBJ2-3; TRBD2 aligns across 14 bases. Germline V gene data show CDR1 as SGHNT and CDR2 as YYREEE (reference sequence). The CDR3 has 17 residues. The V gene end was trimmed by 4 bases and the J gene end by 1 base; junction bases not matched to a gene: 5. The CDR3 reads CASSQTSGRAGTDTQYF. The DNA of the CDR3 is TGTGCCAGCAGCCAGACTAGCGGGAGGGCGGGCACAGATACGCAGTATTTT.

CDR3 in amino acids: CASSLGLAGGPGETQYF. Here the CDR3 DNA reads TGCGCCAGCAGCTTGGGACTAGCGGGAGGGCCGGGGGAGACCCAGTACTTC. The V call is TRBV5-1, the J call TRBJ2-5, with TRBD2 matching 14 bases. The V gene end was trimmed by 0 bases and the J gene end by 5 bases; junction bases not matched to a gene: 6. The CDR3 loop spans 17 amino acids. Germline V gives CDR1 SGHRS, CDR2 YFSETQ.

The chain has TRBV28 and TRBJ1-5; 10 nucleotides match TRBD1. CDR3 size: 16 residues. From germline, CDR1 is MDHEN and CDR2 SYDVKM. The junction had 9 bases not matched to a gene; V was cut back by 4 bases and J by 6 bases. Here the CDR3 reads CASSWGLGQGFQPQHF. As DNA, the CDR3 is TGTGCCAGCAGTTGGGGTCTGGGACAGGGGTTTCAGCCCCAGCATTTT.

This clone showed up just once. Sequence at one end of the junction differs from germline and may be a read error. The CDR3 DNA follows: TGTGCTAGCAGCTTAATTTTCGGCGGGGGCGAGGAGACCCAGTACTTC. Translation gives CASSLIFGGGEETQYF. The rearrangement joins TRBV7-7 to TRBJ2-5; TRBD2 is a possible D gene (7 bases). CDR3 size: 16 residues. Germline V gene lookup returns CDR1 SSHAT and CDR2 FNYEAQ (reference sequence).